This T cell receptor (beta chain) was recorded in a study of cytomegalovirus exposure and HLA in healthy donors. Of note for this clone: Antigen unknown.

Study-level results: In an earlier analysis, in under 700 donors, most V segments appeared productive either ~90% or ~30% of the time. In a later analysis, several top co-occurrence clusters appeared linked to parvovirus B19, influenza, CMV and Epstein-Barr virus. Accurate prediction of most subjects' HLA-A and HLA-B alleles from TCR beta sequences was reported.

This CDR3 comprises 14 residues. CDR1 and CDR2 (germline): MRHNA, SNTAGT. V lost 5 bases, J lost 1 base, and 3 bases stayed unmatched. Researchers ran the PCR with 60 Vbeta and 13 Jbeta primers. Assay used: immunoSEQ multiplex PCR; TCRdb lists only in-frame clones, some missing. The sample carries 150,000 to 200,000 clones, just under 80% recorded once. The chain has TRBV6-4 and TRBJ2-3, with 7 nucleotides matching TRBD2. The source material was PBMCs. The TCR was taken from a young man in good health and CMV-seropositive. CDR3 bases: TGTGCCAGCAGTCCCCGGGGGGGCACAGATACGCAGTATTTT. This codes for CASSPRGGTDTQYF.